The 5 T cell receptor beta chains presented below share a single source sample, sequenced in a study of blood T cell repertoires in COVID-19. Some clones are missing from TCRdb's copy, which holds only in-frame ones; the method was immunoSEQ multiplex PCR. The top ten hold about 6.8% of the sample, which has some 160,000 clones, roughly 78% seen once. Sequenced sample: peripheral blood. The origin of the receptors is a man aged 70-80 years with active or convalescent COVID-19.

This clone turned up a few times. CDR3 loop: CASTPQGGNEQFF. The CDR3 DNA follows: TGTGCCAGCACCCCCCAAGGGGGCAATGAGCAGTTCTTC. The rearrangement uses TRBV6-6 and TRBJ2-1; TRBD1 is a possible D gene (6 bases). The CDR3 runs to 13 residues. V lost 7 bases, J lost 6 bases, and 13 bases lay in between. CDR1 MNHNY and CDR2 SVGAGI come from the germline V gene (reference sequence).

The chain combines TRBV27 with TRBJ1-1; no clear D gene. Trimming left V 6 bases short and J 1 base short, with 12 bases between. CDR1 and CDR2 (germline): MNHEY, SMNVEV (reference sequence). This CDR3 has 14 residues. The CDR3 protein is CASSPDLGNTEAFF. The CDR3 DNA reads as TGTGCCAGCAGCCCTGATCTCGGGAACACTGAAGCTTTCTTT.

V is TRBV6-5 and J is TRBJ2-7, with D possibly TRBD1 on 6 matching bases. The CDR3 runs 15 residues. Trimming left V 5 bases short and J 1 base short, with 15 bases between. Germline loops: CDR1 MNHEY, CDR2 SVGAGI. The DNA of the CDR3 is TGTGCCAGCAGTCCCGACAGGTCCATATCCTACGAGCAGTACTTC. Amino acid sequence: CASSPDRSISYEQYF.

The rearrangement joins TRBV2 to TRBJ1-1, with a tentative D call TRBD1 (6 bases). From germline, CDR1 is SNHLY and CDR2 FYNNEI. V lost 4 bases, J lost 8 bases, and 17 bases lay in between. This CDR3 is built from 14 residues. The CDR3 here is CASSVRRQDSEAFF. The CDR3 coding sequence is TGTGCCAGCAGTGTGAGGAGACAGGATAGCGAAGCTTTCTTT.

The rearrangement links TRBV5-6 to TRBJ2-7, with no clear D. Trimming removed 4 bases from V and 2 bases from J, with 13 bases in between. Germline-derived CDR1 and CDR2 are SGHDT and YYEEEE. This CDR3 region has 14 residues. This CDR3 reads CASSDPRFPYEQYF. The DNA for the CDR3 is TGTGCCAGCAGCGATCCGAGGTTCCCCTACGAGCAGTACTTC.